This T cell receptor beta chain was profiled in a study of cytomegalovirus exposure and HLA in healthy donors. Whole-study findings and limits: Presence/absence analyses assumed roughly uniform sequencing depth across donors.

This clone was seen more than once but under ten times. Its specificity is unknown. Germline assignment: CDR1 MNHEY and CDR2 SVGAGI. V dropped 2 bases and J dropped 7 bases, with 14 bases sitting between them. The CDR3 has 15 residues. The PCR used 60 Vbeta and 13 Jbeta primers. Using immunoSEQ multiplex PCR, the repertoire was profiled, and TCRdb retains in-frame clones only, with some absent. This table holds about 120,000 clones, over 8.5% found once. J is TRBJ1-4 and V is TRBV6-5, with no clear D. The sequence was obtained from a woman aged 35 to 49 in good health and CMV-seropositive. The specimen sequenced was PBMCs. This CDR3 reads CASSYANQNIEKLFF. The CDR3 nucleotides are TGTGCCAGCAGTTACGCCAACCAGAACATTGAAAAACTGTTTTTT.